These 30 T cell receptor beta chains were all obtained from the same sample, sequenced in a study of shared clonotypes between healthy human individuals. Only CD45RO-negative cells positively selected for CCR7 counted as naive CD8 cells, so terminally differentiated effector memory CD45RA+ cells were excluded. TCRdb's copy holds only in-frame clones and misses some; the assay was immunoSEQ multiplex PCR. The sample lists around 1.9 million clones, 85% to 95% occurring once. The sequenced sample was naive CD8+ T cells from PBMCs. These receptors were obtained from a man aged 18 to 29 in good health. Some clones in this sample may be carry-over from other donors' samples.

This sequence joins TRBV28 and TRBJ2-1; no firm D call. This CDR3 contains 14 residues. Trimming pared 4 bases from V and 6 bases from J, leaving 13 bases between. Germline V gene data show CDR1 as MDHEN and CDR2 as SYDVKM. The CDR3 DNA is TGTGCCAGCAGTTGGGCGCTGGTGTTCAATGAGCAGTTCTTC. Amino acids: CASSWALVFNEQFF.

The chain is built from TRBV15 and TRBJ2-7, with D tentatively TRBD1 (6 bases). Trimming left V 5 bases short and J 1 base short, with 12 bases between. Germline-derived CDR1 and CDR2 are LNHNV and YYDKDF (reference sequence). This CDR3 spans 14 amino acids. CDR3 amino acids: CATSQDRQSYEQYF. CDR3 bases: TGTGCCACCAGCCAAGACAGGCAATCCTACGAGCAGTACTTC.

V and J are TRBV2 and TRBJ2-7; TRBD2 matches 8 bases. The length of the CDR3 is 14 residues. Per the germline V gene, CDR1 is SNHLY and CDR2 is FYNNEI. Unmatched junction bases numbered 10, after V lost 6 bases and J lost 6 bases. The CDR3 spells CASRGAGASAEQYF. The CDR3 DNA sequence: TGTGCCAGCAGAGGAGCGGGAGCGAGTGCCGAGCAGTACTTC. Variable domain in full (rest from reference TRBV2 and TRBJ2-7): EPEVTQTPSHQVTQMGQEVILRCVPISNHLYFYWYRQILGQKVEFLVSFYNNEISEKSEIFDDQFSVERPDGSNFTLKIRSTKLEDSAMYFCASRGAGASAEQYFGPGTRLTVT.

In nucleotides, the CDR3 is TGTGCCAGCAGCTTACCATATGCAGCGAACACCGGGGAGCTGTTTTTT. Protein sequence: CASSLPYAANTGELFF. The chain links TRBV7-9 to TRBJ2-2; D unresolved. The CDR3 loop spans 16 amino acids. The V end was cut by 2 bases, the J end by 0 bases, with 10 bases between. Germline CDR1 and CDR2: SEHNR and FQNEAQ (reference sequence).

The chain combines TRBV27 with TRBJ1-4; 9 bases are a match to TRBD1. The CDR3 sequence is 16 residues long. Per germline, CDR1 MNHEY and CDR2 SMNVEV (reference sequence). The ends lost 5 bases at V and 6 bases at J; junction bases unmatched: 10. DNA for the CDR3: TGTGCCAGCAGTACCCTTGTTAGGACAGGGGATGAAAAACTGTTTTTT. Protein product: CASSTLVRTGDEKLFF.

In regard to this clone: Additional DNA sequences in this sample encode the identical CDR3. The chain carries TRBV19 and TRBJ2-7; D is uncertain. The CDR3 runs to 12 residues. The V gene lost 5 bases and the J gene lost 4 bases, with 9 bases spanning the gap. From germline, CDR1 is LNHDA and CDR2 SQIVND (reference sequence). In DNA form, the CDR3 reads TGTGCCAGTAGTCTTGACTCATACGAGCAGTACTTC. Translating gives CASSLDSYEQYF.

The gene calls are TRBV10-3 and TRBJ2-7, with 7 bases fitting TRBD2. CDR1 ENHRY and CDR2 SYGVKD come from the germline V gene. This CDR3 spans 13 amino acids. V lost 10 bases, J lost 0 bases, and 6 bases stayed unmatched. In DNA, the CDR3 is TGTGCCACTACTAGCGCCGTCTCCTACGAGCAGTACTTC. Protein product: CATTSAVSYEQYF.

The table lists this clone with a count of one. This chain connects TRBV9 to TRBJ1-1; possible D gene TRBD1, 6 bases. The CDR3 totals 13 residues. Germline V gene lookup returns CDR1 SGDLS and CDR2 YYNGEE. The V end lost 4 bases, the J end lost 11 bases, and 18 bases lay between the germline ends. The CDR3 DNA sequence: TGTGCCAGCAGCCTAGGGGGGCTTGGGGGTGCTTTCTTT. Amino acid sequence: CASSLGGLGGAFF.

V usage is TRBV25-1 and J usage is TRBJ2-5; 10 bases match TRBD2. V lost 3 bases to trimming and J lost 5 bases; unmatched junction nucleotides: 12. Per the germline V gene, CDR1 is MGHDK and CDR2 is SYGVNS. The CDR3 covers 17 residues. In DNA form, the CDR3 reads TGTGCCAGCAGTGACAGGGGTAGCGGGAGGTGGTGGGAGACCCAGTACTTC. As protein: CASSDRGSGRWWETQYF.

This rearrangement joins TRBV5-1 to TRBJ2-5; D perhaps matches TRBD1 (6 bases). The CDR3 has 14 amino acids. Germline V gives CDR1 SGHRS, CDR2 YFSETQ. With 3 bases removed from V and 4 bases from J, the gap between germline ends came to 13 bases. CDR3 amino acids: CASSSWGRVETQYF. In DNA, the CDR3 is TGCGCCAGCAGCTCGTGGGGGCGCGTAGAGACCCAGTACTTC.

The chain couples TRBV19 to TRBJ2-1; D may be TRBD2 (6 bases). The length of the CDR3 is 14 residues. Per germline, CDR1 LNHDA and CDR2 SQIVND (reference sequence). V gave up 8 bases and J gave up 2 bases, with 13 bases separating them. CDR3 sequence reads: CASGWRGPYNEQFF. In DNA, the CDR3 is TGTGCCAGTGGCTGGAGGGGCCCCTACAATGAGCAGTTCTTC.

V usage is TRBV11-3 and J usage is TRBJ2-1, with 7 bases lining up with TRBD1. Trimming removed 5 bases from V and 9 bases from J; junction bases left unmatched: 10. From germline, CDR1 is SGHNT and CDR2 YENEEA. The CDR3 sequence is 14 residues long. The CDR3 loop is CASSPRDSQIEQFF. DNA for the CDR3: TGTGCCAGCAGCCCCAGGGACAGCCAAATTGAGCAGTTCTTC.

The genes are TRBV6-1 and TRBJ2-7, with a tentative D call TRBD1 (6 bases). The germline V gene encodes CDR1 MNHNS and CDR2 SASEGT. V was clipped by 0 bases and J by 5 bases, with 8 bases between them. The CDR3 loop spans 13 amino acids. The CDR3 DNA reads as TGTGCCAGCAGTGAAGCAAGGGGGAACGAGCAGTACTTC. Its protein product is CASSEARGNEQYF.

This chain joins TRBV13 and TRBJ1-2, with a tentative D call TRBD1 (6 bases). This CDR3 has 13 amino acids. V was pared by 6 bases and J by 14 bases, with 22 bases between. The germline gives CDR1 PRHDT, CDR2 FYEKMQ (reference sequence). The CDR3 sequence: CASSLYLGGGRTF. The CDR3 DNA reads TGTGCCAGCAGTTTATACTTAGGTGGGGGCAGGACCTTC.

The chain joins TRBV27 to TRBJ2-5; perhaps TRBD2 as D (6 bases). The CDR3 is 14 residues long. From germline, CDR1 is MNHEY and CDR2 SMNVEV (reference sequence). The V and J ends lost 3 bases and 4 bases respectively, with 12 bases between them. The CDR3 DNA reads as TGTGCCAGCAGTTTTCGGCAGGAGGGAGAGACCCAGTACTTC. Translated, it gives CASSFRQEGETQYF.

This chain uses TRBV6-4 with TRBJ2-7; D not certain. CDR3 size: 15 residues. The germline V and J ends were trimmed by 4 bases and 2 bases, with 15 bases remaining between them. Germline CDR1 MRHNA, CDR2 SNTAGT. The CDR3 protein is CASSVLTARPYEQYF. CDR3 DNA: TGTGCCAGCAGTGTTCTTACAGCAAGACCCTACGAGCAGTACTTC.

The V and J genes are TRBV5-1 and TRBJ2-2; D is unresolved. This CDR3 has 14 residues. CDR1 and CDR2 from the germline V gene are SGHRS and YFSETQ. V was pared by 4 bases and J by 4 bases, with 11 bases between. CDR3: CASSLRVITGELFF. The CDR3 nucleotides read TGCGCCAGCAGCCTAAGAGTCATCACCGGGGAGCTGTTTTTT.

The genes are TRBV14 and TRBJ1-1; no reliable D call. Germline V lookup: CDR1 SGHDN, CDR2 FVKESK. This CDR3 comprises 14 residues. V lost 3 bases to trimming and J lost 0 bases, with 8 bases between them. CDR3 in amino acids: CASSHGRLNTEAFF. CDR3 nucleotide sequence: TGTGCCAGCAGCCATGGGCGGTTGAACACTGAAGCTTTCTTT.

The gene calls are TRBV6-5 and TRBJ2-7; 10 bases line up with TRBD1. V shed 5 bases and J 6 bases; nucleotides not matched to a gene: 10. CDR3 length equals 15 residues. Germline CDR1 and CDR2: MNHEY and SVGAGI. This chain's CDR3 is CASSPSTGGAFEQYF. CDR3 nucleotide sequence: TGTGCCAGCAGTCCCTCGACAGGGGGCGCGTTCGAGCAGTACTTC.

V gene TRBV27 combines with J gene TRBJ2-2; 11 nucleotides line up with TRBD2. This CDR3 spans 15 amino acids. The junction had 1 base not matched to a gene; V was cut back by 1 base and J by 6 bases. The germline V gene encodes CDR1 MNHEY and CDR2 SMNVEV (reference sequence). The CDR3 region is CASSLLAGGPGELFF. The CDR3 bases are TGTGCCAGCAGTTTATTAGCGGGAGGGCCCGGGGAGCTGTTTTTT.

The CDR3 DNA follows: TGTGCCAGCAGCTGGGCCTACGAGCAGTACTTC. Translated: CASSWAYEQYF. The chain uses TRBV7-2 and TRBJ2-7; D is ambiguous. The CDR3 extends over 11 amino acids. Per the germline V gene, CDR1 is SGHTA and CDR2 is FQGNSA. The germline V and J ends were trimmed by 4 bases and 2 bases, with 3 bases remaining between them.

The CDR3 region has the DNA TGTGCCAGCAGCACCCTCAAGACCCAGTACTTC. Translation: CASSTLKTQYF. The chain joins TRBV11-2 to TRBJ2-5; D remains unclear. V was cut by 5 bases and J by 6 bases, with 7 bases left in between. This CDR3 is 11 amino acids long. Per the germline V gene, CDR1 is SGHAT and CDR2 is FQNNGV.

The V gene is TRBV28, the J gene TRBJ2-1, with 7 bases lining up with TRBD1. CDR1 MDHEN and CDR2 SYDVKM come from the germline V gene. V lost 4 bases, J lost 2 bases, and 8 bases stayed unmatched. The CDR3 has 16 amino acids. CDR3 in amino acids: CASSSSDRYAYNEQFF. In DNA form, the CDR3 reads TGTGCCAGCAGTTCCTCGGACAGGTACGCCTACAATGAGCAGTTCTTC.

This clone was detected once. CDR3 protein: CASSLFPPGPNNYEQYF. In nucleotides, the CDR3 is TGTGCCAGCAGTTTATTTCCCCCAGGGCCCAACAACTACGAGCAGTACTTC. The V gene is TRBV28, the J gene TRBJ2-7; D is possibly TRBD1 (5 bases). The CDR3 has 17 residues. Germline CDR1 and CDR2: MDHEN and SYDVKM. V dropped 1 base and J dropped 3 bases, with 19 bases sitting between them. Drawing the rest from reference TRBV28 and TRBJ2-7, the complete variable domain is DVKVTQSSRYLVKRTGEKVFLECVQDMDHENMFWYRQDPGLGLRLIYFSYDVKMKEKGDIPEGYSVSREKKERFSLILESASTNQTSMYLCASSLFPPGPNNYEQYFGPGTRLTVT.

This clone was observed a handful of times. The V gene is TRBV5-1, the J gene TRBJ2-2; TRBD2 matches 10 bases. J was trimmed by 13 bases and V by 2 bases; bases with no gene match: 14. The CDR3 is 16 residues long. Germline V CDR1 and CDR2: SGHRS, YFSETQ. The CDR3, as DNA: TGCGCCAGCAGCTTCCTGCTAGCGGGAGCTAACGCGGGGCTGTTTTTT. Translated: CASSFLLAGANAGLFF.

This clone was counted a few times. The same CDR3 arises from other DNA sequences in this sample as well. The chain carries TRBV11-2 and TRBJ1-1; D remains unclear. In germline, CDR1 is SGHAT, CDR2 FQNNGV. V was trimmed by 3 bases and J by 5 bases, leaving 4 bases between them. CDR3 length: 11 residues. CDR3 amino acids: CASSLGTEAFF. The CDR3 DNA follows: TGTGCCAGCAGCTTGGGGACTGAAGCTTTCTTT.

This clone has only a few counts. This chain joins TRBV6-1 and TRBJ2-1, with D hard to call. The CDR3 covers 15 residues. Germline V gene data show CDR1 as MNHNS and CDR2 as SASEGT. Trimming removed 2 bases from V and 0 bases from J, with 8 bases in between. The CDR3 loop is CASSESWSSYNEQFF. In nucleotides, the CDR3 is TGTGCCAGCAGTGAATCTTGGAGCTCCTACAATGAGCAGTTCTTC.

V usage is TRBV29-1 and J usage is TRBJ2-1; TRBD2 is a possible D gene (5 bases). V was trimmed by 0 bases and J by 3 bases, leaving 9 bases between them. The length of the CDR3 is 14 residues. In germline, CDR1 is SQVTM, CDR2 ANQGSEA. The CDR3 nucleotides read TGCAGCGTTGAAGACGGGAAGTACTACAATGAGCAGTTCTTC. It specifies CSVEDGKYYNEQFF.

The CDR3 region has the DNA TGTGCCAGCAGTCCCGGACTAGCGGGAGGCGAGCAGTACTTC. Protein product: CASSPGLAGGEQYF. This rearrangement joins TRBV6-6 to TRBJ2-7; 14 nucleotides align to TRBD2. Unmatched junction bases numbered 3, after V lost 5 bases and J lost 6 bases. CDR1 is MNHNY, CDR2 SVGAGI, per germline (reference sequence). CDR3 length equals 14 residues.

Concerning this clone: Other DNA sequences in this sample translate to the same CDR3. V usage is TRBV29-1 and J usage is TRBJ2-7; 9 bases match TRBD1. V shed 4 bases and J 2 bases; nucleotides not matched to a gene: 0. The CDR3 runs 12 residues. CDR1 is SQVTM and CDR2 is ANQGSEA in the germline V gene. The CDR3: CSVGQGAYEQYF. The CDR3 nucleotides are TGCAGCGTTGGACAGGGGGCCTACGAGCAGTACTTC.